The 13 T cell receptor beta chains presented below share a single source sample, sequenced in a study of blood T cell repertoires in COVID-19. Only in-frame clones appear in the TCRdb table, and some are missing; sequencing was by immunoSEQ multiplex PCR. The table includes a few hundred thousand clones, about nine tenths detected once. Sample: PBMCs or T cells enriched from blood (not recorded which). The receptor set was obtained from a woman aged 18-29 years who had recovered from COVID-19.

Only one count was recorded for this clone. The chain employs TRBV19 and TRBJ1-1; TRBD1 matches at 9 bases. The V segment lost 6 bases and the J segment 4 bases; nucleotides outside the gene matches: 0. Germline CDR1 LNHDA, CDR2 SQIVND (reference sequence). CDR3 length: 12 residues. The DNA for the CDR3 is TGTGCCAGTAGGACAGGGGGCACTGAAGCTTTCTTT. Translation gives CASRTGGTEAFF.

This clone occurred once. The chain couples TRBV28 to TRBJ2-7, with 7 positions matching TRBD1. V gave up 6 bases and J gave up 4 bases; unmatched junction bases: 9. The CDR3 runs 14 residues. In germline, CDR1 is MDHEN, CDR2 SYDVKM. CDR3 sequence (DNA): TGTGCCAGCAGGGCTCCAGGGGGATCGTACGAGCAGTACTTC. Translating it yields CASRAPGGSYEQYF. Variable domain in full (rest from reference TRBV28 and TRBJ2-7): DVKVTQSSRYLVKRTGEKVFLECVQDMDHENMFWYRQDPGLGLRLIYFSYDVKMKEKGDIPEGYSVSREKKERFSLILESASTNQTSMYLCASRAPGGSYEQYFGPGTRLTVT.

This clone was observed once. The V call is TRBV18, the J call TRBJ2-6; D possibly corresponds to TRBD2 (5 bases). Trimming took 3 bases from V and 2 from J, leaving 5 bases between them. Germline CDR1 reads KGHSH; CDR2 reads LQKENI. The CDR3 has 14 residues. The CDR3: CASSPGTGANVLTF. Here the CDR3 DNA reads TGTGCCAGCTCACCCGGGACTGGGGCCAACGTCCTGACTTTC.

The V call is TRBV15, the J call TRBJ1-1; TRBD1 agrees at 12 bases. The CDR3 spans 15 residues. Germline V lookup: CDR1 LNHNV, CDR2 YYDKDF (reference sequence). After removal of 0 bases from V and 14 bases from J, the junction contained 10 bases not matched to a gene. The CDR3 loop reads CATSRDQGQGAKSFF. The DNA of the CDR3 is TGTGCCACCAGCAGAGATCAGGGACAGGGGGCTAAGTCCTTCTTT.

The rearrangement joins TRBV11-2 to TRBJ1-6, with 7 bases that match TRBD1. CDR3 length: 14 residues. The J segment lost 7 bases and the V segment lost 8 bases, leaving 8 bases of the junction unmatched. CDR1 is SGHAT and CDR2 is FQNNGV in the germline V gene. The CDR3 sequence is CASRPGGPNSPLHF. The CDR3 DNA follows: TGTGCCAGCCGACCAGGGGGGCCAAATTCACCCCTCCACTTT.

This clone came up a few times. The chain links TRBV7-3 to TRBJ1-6, with TRBD1 matching 9 bases. V was pared by 6 bases and J by 7 bases, with 7 bases of the junction left unmatched. In germline, CDR1 is SGHTA, CDR2 FQGTGA. The CDR3 is 15 amino acids. The CDR3 DNA reads as TGTGCCAGCAGTCAGACCGGGACAGGGAATTCACCCCTCCACTTT. As protein: CASSQTGTGNSPLHF.

The V call is TRBV6-2 or TRBV6-3, the J call TRBJ1-5; 9 nucleotides align to TRBD1. Germline lookup yields CDR1 MNHEY and CDR2 SVGEGT. The trim removed 5 bases at V and 3 bases at J, leaving 8 bases unmatched. The CDR3 covers 16 residues. The CDR3 reads CASSSHRDRDNQPQHF. Written as DNA, the CDR3 is TGTGCCAGCAGTAGCCACCGGGACAGGGACAATCAGCCCCAGCATTTT.

V usage is TRBV18 and J usage is TRBJ2-5; 7 bases are shared with TRBD1. Trimming at V came to 2 bases and at J to 5 bases, leaving 5 bases not matched to a gene. Germline CDR1 KGHSH, CDR2 LQKENI. The CDR3 loop spans 14 amino acids. CDR3 in amino acids: CASSPRGQAETQYF. In DNA, the CDR3 is TGTGCCAGCTCACCAAGAGGACAGGCGGAGACCCAGTACTTC.

This clone is a singleton in its sample. The chain joins TRBV5-1 to TRBJ2-1, with 8 bases fitting TRBD1. The germline V gene encodes CDR1 SGHRS and CDR2 YFSETQ. The CDR3 extends over 15 amino acids. Trimming cost V 5 bases and J 0 bases; bases outside gene matches: 4. CDR3 region: CASRDRVSSYNEQFF. For the CDR3, the DNA is TGCGCCAGCAGGGACAGGGTCTCCTCCTACAATGAGCAGTTCTTC. Complete variable domain (other parts from reference TRBV5-1 and TRBJ2-1): KAGVTQTPRYLIKTRGQQVTLSCSPISGHRSVSWYQQTPGQGLQFLFEYFSETQRNKGNFPGRFSGRQFSNSRSEMNVSTLELGDSALYLCASRDRVSSYNEQFFGPGTRLTVL.

The chain employs TRBV9 and TRBJ1-2; tentative D call: TRBD1 (6 bases). Trimming cost V 0 bases and J 0 bases, with 15 bases left between them. The V gene's germline CDR1 is SGDLS and CDR2 YYNGEE. This CDR3 comprises 17 residues. CDR3 DNA sequence: TGTGCCAGCAGCGTAGCTGCTCAGGGGTTGACTAACTATGGCTACACCTTC. As protein: CASSVAAQGLTNYGYTF. Based on the CDR3 plus reference TRBV9 and TRBJ1-2, the full variable domain is DSGVTQTPKHLITATGQRVTLRCSPRSGDLSVYWYQQSLDQGLQFLIQYYNGEERAKGNILERFSAQQFPDLHSELNLSSLELGDSALYFCASSVAAQGLTNYGYTFGSGTRLTVV.

There are a few counts of this clone. The rearrangement joins TRBV6-5 to TRBJ1-2; the D is unclear. Germline loops: CDR1 MNHEY, CDR2 SVGAGI. The V and J ends lost 0 bases and 0 bases respectively, with 5 bases between them. This CDR3 region has 14 residues. CDR3 loop: CASSYSRANYGYTF. Written as DNA, the CDR3 is TGTGCCAGCAGTTACTCCCGGGCTAACTATGGCTACACCTTC.

This chain uses TRBV19 with TRBJ2-3; 8 bases line up with TRBD1. CDR1 is LNHDA and CDR2 is SQIVND in the germline V gene (reference sequence). This CDR3 region has 15 residues. With V trimmed by 3 bases and J by 4 bases, 6 bases remained unmatched. Written as DNA, the CDR3 is TGTGCCAGTAGTATTAGTGACAGGGGTGCAGATACGCAGTATTTT. It specifies CASSISDRGADTQYF.

The count of this clone is one. The chain has TRBV29-1 and TRBJ2-1; the D is unclear. The V and J ends lost 5 bases and 7 bases respectively, with 6 bases between them. Germline CDR1 is SQVTM and CDR2 is ANQGSEA. The CDR3 runs 10 residues. The chain's CDR3 is CSVSANEQFF. DNA of the CDR3: TGCAGCGTTAGCGCGAATGAGCAGTTCTTC.